This T cell receptor beta chain was recovered during a study of blood T cell repertoires in COVID-19. The germline V and J ends were trimmed by 4 bases and 3 bases, with 21 bases remaining between them. The CDR3 runs to 18 residues. Germline CDR1 and CDR2: SGHTA and FQGNSA. The data were produced by immunoSEQ multiplex PCR, yet TCRdb's version contains in-frame clones alone and is incomplete. The sample lists some 290,000 clones; under 95% were seen once. What was sequenced was PBMCs or T cells enriched from blood (not recorded which). The rearrangement links TRBV7-2 to TRBJ1-4; tentatively, D is TRBD1 (5 bases). The source of this sequence is a woman in her thirties or forties with acute COVID-19. CDR3 in amino acids: CASSSQGGRTLANEKLFF. Here the CDR3 DNA reads TGTGCCAGCAGCTCCCAGGGCGGGAGGACGTTGGCTAATGAAAAACTGTTTTTT.